This T cell receptor beta chain was profiled in a study of cytomegalovirus exposure and HLA in healthy donors. Study-wide results and limits: It was reported in a later analysis that an Asian-associated ancestry cluster showed fewer N-insertions than the approximately 670-donor mean. A missense DCLRE1C variant was associated with V- and J-gene trimming of TCR beta chains in a later analysis, and an independent cohort replicated the association.

Both 60 Vbeta primers and 13 Jbeta primers went into the PCR. Sequencing used immunoSEQ multiplex PCR; TCRdb keeps in-frame clones, though not all of them. The sample carries roughly 180,000 clones, around 74% recorded once. Note on this clone: What it binds is not known.

Per germline, CDR1 SGHAT and CDR2 FQNNGV. CDR3 length: 14 residues. Unmatched junction bases numbered 5, after V lost 5 bases and J lost 8 bases. The receptor comes from a female donor in good health and CMV-seronegative. The source material was PBMCs. This chain uses TRBV11-2 with TRBJ2-1; 11 nucleotides agree with TRBD1. The CDR3 region is CASSQGQGAYEQFF. The CDR3 DNA reads as TGTGCCAGCAGCCAAGGACAGGGGGCGTATGAGCAGTTCTTC. Supplemented by reference TRBV11-2 and TRBJ2-1, the full variable domain reads EAGVAQSPRYKIIEKRQSVAFWCNPISGHATLYWYQQILGQGPKLLIQFQNNGVVDDSQLPKDRFSAERLKGVDSTLKIQPAKLEDSAVYLCASSQGQGAYEQFFGPGTRLTVL.